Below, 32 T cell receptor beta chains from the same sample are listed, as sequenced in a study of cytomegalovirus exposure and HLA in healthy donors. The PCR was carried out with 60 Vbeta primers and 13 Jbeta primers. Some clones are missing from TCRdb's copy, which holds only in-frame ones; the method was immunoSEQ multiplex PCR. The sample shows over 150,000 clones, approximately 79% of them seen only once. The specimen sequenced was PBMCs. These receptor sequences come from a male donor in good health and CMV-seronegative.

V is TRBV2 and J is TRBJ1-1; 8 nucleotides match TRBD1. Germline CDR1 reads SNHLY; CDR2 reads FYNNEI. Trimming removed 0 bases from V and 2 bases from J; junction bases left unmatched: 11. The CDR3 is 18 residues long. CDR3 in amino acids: CASSEAGLTGAGNTEAFF. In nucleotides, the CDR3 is TGTGCCAGCAGTGAAGCTGGACTGACAGGGGCCGGTAACACTGAAGCTTTCTTT.

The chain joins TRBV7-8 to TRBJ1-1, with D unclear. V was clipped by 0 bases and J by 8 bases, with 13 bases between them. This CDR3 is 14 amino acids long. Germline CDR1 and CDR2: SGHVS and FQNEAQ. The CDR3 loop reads CASSLAPPEAEAFF. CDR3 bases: TGTGCCAGCAGCTTAGCGCCTCCGGAGGCGGAAGCTTTCTTT.

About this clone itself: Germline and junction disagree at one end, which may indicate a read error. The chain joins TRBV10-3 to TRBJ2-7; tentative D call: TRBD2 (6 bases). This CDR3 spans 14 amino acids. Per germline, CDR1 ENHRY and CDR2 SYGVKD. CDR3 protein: CGIRGAELNYEQYF. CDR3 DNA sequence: TGTGGCATCCGCGGGGCAGAGCTCAACTACGAGCAGTACTTC.

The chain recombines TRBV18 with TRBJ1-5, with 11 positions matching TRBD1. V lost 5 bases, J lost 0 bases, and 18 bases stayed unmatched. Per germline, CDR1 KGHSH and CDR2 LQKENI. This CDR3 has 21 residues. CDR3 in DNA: TGTGCCAGCTCAGCAACAGGGTGGACAGGGGGCAGAATCAGTAGCAATCAGCCCCAGCATTTT. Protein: CASSATGWTGGRISSNQPQHF.

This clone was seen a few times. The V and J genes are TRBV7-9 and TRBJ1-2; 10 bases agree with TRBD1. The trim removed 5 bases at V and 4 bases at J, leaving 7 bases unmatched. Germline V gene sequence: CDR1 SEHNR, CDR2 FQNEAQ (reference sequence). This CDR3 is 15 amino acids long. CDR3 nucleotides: TGTGCCAGCAGCGGCCGGGACAGGGGCCTCTATGGCTACACCTTC. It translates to CASSGRDRGLYGYTF.

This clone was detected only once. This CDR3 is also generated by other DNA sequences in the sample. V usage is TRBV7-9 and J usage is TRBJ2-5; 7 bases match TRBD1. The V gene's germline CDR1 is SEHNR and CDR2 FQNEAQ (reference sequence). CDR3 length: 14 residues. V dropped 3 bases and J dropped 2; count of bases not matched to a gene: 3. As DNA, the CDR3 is TGTGCCAGCAGCTTGGGGACAGTACAAGAGACCCAGTACTTC. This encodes CASSLGTVQETQYF. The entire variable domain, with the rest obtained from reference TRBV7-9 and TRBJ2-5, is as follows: DTGVSQNPRHKITKRGQNVTFRCDPISEHNRLYWYRQTLGQGPEFLTYFQNEAQLEKSRLLSDRFSAERPKGSFSTLEIQRTEQGDSAMYLCASSLGTVQETQYFGPGTRLLVL.

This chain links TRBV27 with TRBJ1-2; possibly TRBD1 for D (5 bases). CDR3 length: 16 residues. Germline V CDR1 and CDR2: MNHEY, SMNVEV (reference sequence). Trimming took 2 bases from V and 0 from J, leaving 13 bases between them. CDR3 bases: TGTGCCAGCAGTTTAAGCAGGGCCCGATCTAACTATGGCTACACCTTC. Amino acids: CASSLSRARSNYGYTF.

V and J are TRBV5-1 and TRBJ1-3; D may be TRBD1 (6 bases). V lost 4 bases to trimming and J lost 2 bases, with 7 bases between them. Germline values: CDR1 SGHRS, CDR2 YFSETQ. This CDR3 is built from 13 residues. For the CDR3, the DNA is TGCGCCAGCAGCGGGGGCCCTGGAAACACCATATATTTT. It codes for CASSGGPGNTIYF.

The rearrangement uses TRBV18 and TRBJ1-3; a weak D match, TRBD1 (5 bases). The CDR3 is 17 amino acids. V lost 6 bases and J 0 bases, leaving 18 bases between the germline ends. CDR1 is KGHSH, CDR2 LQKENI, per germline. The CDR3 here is CASSQSQGGFSGNTIYF. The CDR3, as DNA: TGTGCCAGCTCGCAATCCCAGGGCGGCTTCTCTGGAAACACCATATATTTT.

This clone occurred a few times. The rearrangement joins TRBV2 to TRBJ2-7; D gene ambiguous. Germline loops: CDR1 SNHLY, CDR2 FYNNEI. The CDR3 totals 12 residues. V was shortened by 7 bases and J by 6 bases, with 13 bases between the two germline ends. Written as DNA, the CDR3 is TGTGCCAGCACCCGCTGGTCCGGCGAGCAGTACTTC. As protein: CASTRWSGEQYF.

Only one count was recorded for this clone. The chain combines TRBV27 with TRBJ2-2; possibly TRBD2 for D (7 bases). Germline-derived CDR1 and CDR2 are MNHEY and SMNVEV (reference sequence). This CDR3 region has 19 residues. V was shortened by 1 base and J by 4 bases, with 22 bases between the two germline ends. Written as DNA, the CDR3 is TGTGCCAGCAGTTTATTTGGGCAGGGGAGGGCAGGGGCCACCGGGGAGCTGTTTTTT. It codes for CASSLFGQGRAGATGELFF.

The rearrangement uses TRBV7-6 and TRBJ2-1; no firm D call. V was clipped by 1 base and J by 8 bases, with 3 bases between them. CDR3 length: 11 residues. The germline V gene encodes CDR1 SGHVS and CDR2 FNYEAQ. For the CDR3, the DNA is TGTGCCAGCAGCTTAGGCGATGAGCAGTTCTTC. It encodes CASSLGDEQFF. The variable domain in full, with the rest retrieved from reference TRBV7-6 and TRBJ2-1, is GAGVSQSPRYKVTKRGQDVALRCDPISGHVSLYWYRQALGQGPEFLTYFNYEAQQDKSGLPNDRFSAERPEGSISTLTIQRTEQRDSAMYRCASSLGDEQFFGPGTRLTVL.

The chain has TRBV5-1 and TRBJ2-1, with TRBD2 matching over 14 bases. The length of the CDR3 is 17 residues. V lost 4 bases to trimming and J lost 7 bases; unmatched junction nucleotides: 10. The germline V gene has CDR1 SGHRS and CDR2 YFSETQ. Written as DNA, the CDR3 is TGCGCCAGCAGCACAGGACTAGCGGGGGGCTCCGAGAATGAGCAGTTCTTC. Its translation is CASSTGLAGGSENEQFF.

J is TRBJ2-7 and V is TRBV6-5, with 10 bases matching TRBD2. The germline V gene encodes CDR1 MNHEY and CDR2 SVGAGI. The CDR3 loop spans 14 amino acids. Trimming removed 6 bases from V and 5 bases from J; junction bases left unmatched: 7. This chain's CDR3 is CASSTLAGANEQYF. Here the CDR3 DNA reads TGTGCCAGCAGCACGCTAGCGGGGGCAAACGAGCAGTACTTC.

CDR3 residues: CASSSAASYEQYF. In DNA, the CDR3 is TGTGCCAGCAGCTCCGCCGCCAGCTACGAGCAGTACTTC. The genes are TRBV7-8 and TRBJ2-7; D is ambiguous. Trimming took 4 bases from V and 3 from J, leaving 10 bases between them. The CDR3 loop spans 13 amino acids. CDR1 is SGHVS and CDR2 is FQNEAQ in the germline V gene.

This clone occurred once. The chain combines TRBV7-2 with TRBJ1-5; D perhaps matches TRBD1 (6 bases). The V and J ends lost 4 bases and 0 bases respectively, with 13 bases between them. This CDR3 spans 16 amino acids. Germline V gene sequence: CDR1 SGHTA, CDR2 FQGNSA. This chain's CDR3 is CASSSRSGVSNQPQHF. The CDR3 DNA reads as TGTGCCAGCAGCTCACGATCAGGGGTTAGCAATCAGCCCCAGCATTTT.

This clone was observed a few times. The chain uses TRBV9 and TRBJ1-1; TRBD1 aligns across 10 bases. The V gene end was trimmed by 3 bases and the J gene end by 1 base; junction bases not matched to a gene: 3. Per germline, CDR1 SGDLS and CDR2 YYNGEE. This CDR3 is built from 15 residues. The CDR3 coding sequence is TGTGCCAGCAGCGCCCGACAGGGGGCGAACACTGAAGCTTTCTTT. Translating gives CASSARQGANTEAFF.

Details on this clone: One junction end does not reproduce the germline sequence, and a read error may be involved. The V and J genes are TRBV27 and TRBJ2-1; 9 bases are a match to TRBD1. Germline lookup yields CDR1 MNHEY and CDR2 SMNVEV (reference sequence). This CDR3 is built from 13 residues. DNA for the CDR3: TGTGTCAGCAGTCTCGGACAGGGGAATGAGCAGTTCTTC. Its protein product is CVSSLGQGNEQFF.

The CDR3 nucleotides read TGTGCCAGTAGTATAATGGGACAGCCGAAGACCTACGAGCAGTACTTC. This codes for CASSIMGQPKTYEQYF. V is TRBV19 and J is TRBJ2-7; TRBD1 matches 7 bases. The V segment lost 2 bases and the J segment 2 bases; nucleotides outside the gene matches: 9. CDR3 length equals 16 residues. Germline-derived CDR1 and CDR2 are LNHDA and SQIVND (reference sequence).

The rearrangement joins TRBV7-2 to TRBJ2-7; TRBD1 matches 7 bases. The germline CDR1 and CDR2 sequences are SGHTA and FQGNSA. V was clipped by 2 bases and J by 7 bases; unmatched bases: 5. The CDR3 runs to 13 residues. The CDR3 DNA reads TGTGCCAGCAGCTTAAATAGGGGGCAGGAGCAGTACTTC. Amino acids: CASSLNRGQEQYF.

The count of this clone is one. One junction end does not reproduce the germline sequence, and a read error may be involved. The CDR3 nucleotides read TGCGTCAGCAGTTGGGACAGCCTGGAGACCCAGTACTTC. Protein sequence: CVSSWDSLETQYF. The rearrangement links TRBV5-1 to TRBJ2-5; 7 positions match TRBD1. CDR1 and CDR2 (germline): SGHRS, YFSETQ. The CDR3 spans 13 residues.

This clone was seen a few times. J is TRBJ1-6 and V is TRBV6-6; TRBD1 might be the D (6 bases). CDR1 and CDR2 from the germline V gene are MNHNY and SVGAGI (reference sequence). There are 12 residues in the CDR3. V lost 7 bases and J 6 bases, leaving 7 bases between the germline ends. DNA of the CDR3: TGTGCCAGCACGGACAGTAATTCACCCCTCCACTTT. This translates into CASTDSNSPLHF.

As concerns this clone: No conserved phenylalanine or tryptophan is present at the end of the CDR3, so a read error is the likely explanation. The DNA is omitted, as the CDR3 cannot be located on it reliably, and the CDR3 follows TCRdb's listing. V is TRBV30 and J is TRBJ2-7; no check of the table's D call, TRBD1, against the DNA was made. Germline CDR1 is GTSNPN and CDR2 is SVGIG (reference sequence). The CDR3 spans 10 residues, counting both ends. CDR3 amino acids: CAWRSGTGRA.

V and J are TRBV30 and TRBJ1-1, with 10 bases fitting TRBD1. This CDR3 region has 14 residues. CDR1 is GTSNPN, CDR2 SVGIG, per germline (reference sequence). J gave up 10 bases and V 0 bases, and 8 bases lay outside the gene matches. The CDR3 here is CAWSVGTGARAAFF. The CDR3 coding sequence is TGTGCCTGGAGTGTGGGGACAGGGGCTCGCGCAGCTTTCTTT.

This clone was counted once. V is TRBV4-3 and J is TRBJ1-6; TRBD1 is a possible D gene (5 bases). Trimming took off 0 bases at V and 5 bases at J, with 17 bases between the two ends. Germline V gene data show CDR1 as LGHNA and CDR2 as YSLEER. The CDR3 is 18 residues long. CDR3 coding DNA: TGCGCCAGCAGCCAAGATCTGAGGAGGGGACCAAATAATTCACCCCTCCACTTT. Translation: CASSQDLRRGPNNSPLHF.

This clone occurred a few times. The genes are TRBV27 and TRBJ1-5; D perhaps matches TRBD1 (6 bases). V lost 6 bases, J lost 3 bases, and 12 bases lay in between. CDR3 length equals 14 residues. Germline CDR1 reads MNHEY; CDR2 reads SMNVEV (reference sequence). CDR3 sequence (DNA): TGTGCCAGCAGCCCAGGGGTGTCCAATCAGCCCCAGCATTTT. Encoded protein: CASSPGVSNQPQHF.

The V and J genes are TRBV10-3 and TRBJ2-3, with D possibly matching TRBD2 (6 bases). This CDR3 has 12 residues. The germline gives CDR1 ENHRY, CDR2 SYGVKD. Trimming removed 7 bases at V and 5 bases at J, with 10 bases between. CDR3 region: CAITAGGDTQYF. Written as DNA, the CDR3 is TGTGCCATCACCGCCGGGGGAGATACGCAGTATTTT.

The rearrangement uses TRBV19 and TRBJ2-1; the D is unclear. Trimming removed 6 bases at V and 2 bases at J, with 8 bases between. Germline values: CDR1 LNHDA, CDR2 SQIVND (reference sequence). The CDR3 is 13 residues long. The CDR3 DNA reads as TGTGCCAGTAGCACGACACCCTACAATGAGCAGTTCTTC. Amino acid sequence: CASSTTPYNEQFF.

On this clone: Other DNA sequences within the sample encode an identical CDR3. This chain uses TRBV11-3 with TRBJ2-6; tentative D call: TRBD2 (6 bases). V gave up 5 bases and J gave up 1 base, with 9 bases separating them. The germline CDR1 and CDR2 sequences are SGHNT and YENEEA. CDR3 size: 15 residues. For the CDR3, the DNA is TGTGCCAGCAGCCCCGGGGGATCTGGGGCCAACGTCCTGACTTTC. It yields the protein CASSPGGSGANVLTF.

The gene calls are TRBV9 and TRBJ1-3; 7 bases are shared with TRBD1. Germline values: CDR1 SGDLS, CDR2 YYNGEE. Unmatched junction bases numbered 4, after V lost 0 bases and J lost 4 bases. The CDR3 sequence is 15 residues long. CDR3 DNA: TGTGCCAGCAGCGTAGCTACAGGGGCCGGAAACACCATATATTTT. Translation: CASSVATGAGNTIYF.

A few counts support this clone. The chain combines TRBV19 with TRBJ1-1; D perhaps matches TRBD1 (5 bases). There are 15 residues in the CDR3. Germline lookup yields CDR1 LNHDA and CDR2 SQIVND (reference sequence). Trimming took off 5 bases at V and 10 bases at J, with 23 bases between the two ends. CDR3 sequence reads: CASSPRAGATYGAFF. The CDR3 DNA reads TGTGCCAGTAGTCCCAGGGCAGGAGCTACATATGGAGCTTTCTTT.

This chain's CDR3 is CASSLQFYNEQFF. The CDR3 DNA follows: TGTGCCAGTAGTTTACAGTTCTACAATGAGCAGTTCTTC. J is TRBJ2-1 and V is TRBV19, with unresolved D. Between the trimmed V and J ends, which lost 5 bases and 3 bases, there was a span of 8 bases. Germline CDR1 is LNHDA and CDR2 is SQIVND (reference sequence). The CDR3 contains 13 residues.